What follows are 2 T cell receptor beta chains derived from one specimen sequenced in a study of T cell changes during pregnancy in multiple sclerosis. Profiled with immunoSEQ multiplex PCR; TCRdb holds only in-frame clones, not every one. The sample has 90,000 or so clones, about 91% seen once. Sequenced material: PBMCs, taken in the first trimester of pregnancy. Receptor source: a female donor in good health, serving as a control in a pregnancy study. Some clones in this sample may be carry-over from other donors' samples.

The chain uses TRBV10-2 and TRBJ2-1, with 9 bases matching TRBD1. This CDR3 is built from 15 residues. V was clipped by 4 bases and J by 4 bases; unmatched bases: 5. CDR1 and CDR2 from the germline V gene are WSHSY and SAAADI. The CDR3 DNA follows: TGCGCCAGCAGTGGGGACAGGGTATCTTACAATGAGCAGTTCTTC. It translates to CASSGDRVSYNEQFF.

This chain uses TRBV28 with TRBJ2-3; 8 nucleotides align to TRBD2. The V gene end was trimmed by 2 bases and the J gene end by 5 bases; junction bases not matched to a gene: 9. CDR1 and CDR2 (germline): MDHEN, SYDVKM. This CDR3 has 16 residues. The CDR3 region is CASSLGVAGSGDTQYF. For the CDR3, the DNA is TGTGCCAGCAGTTTAGGGGTAGCGGGATCAGGAGATACGCAGTATTTT. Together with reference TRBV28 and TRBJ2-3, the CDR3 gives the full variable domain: DVKVTQSSRYLVKRTGEKVFLECVQDMDHENMFWYRQDPGLGLRLIYFSYDVKMKEKGDIPEGYSVSREKKERFSLILESASTNQTSMYLCASSLGVAGSGDTQYFGPGTRLTVL.